This T cell receptor (beta chain) was identified in a study of PD-L1 blockade in urothelial cancer. The wider study: Samples came from 3 weeks, at the second dose, and 6 weeks into treatment.

The repertoire was sequenced with immunoSEQ multiplex PCR; TCRdb's copy has only in-frame clones and lacks some. The sample records 58,000 or so clones, about 86% being singletons. The ends lost 3 bases at V and 6 bases at J; junction bases unmatched: 7. Germline V gene data show CDR1 as LGHNA and CDR2 as YNFKEQ. The CDR3 has 16 amino acids. The sequencing used PBMCs, collected around atezolizumab (anti-PD-L1) treatment. The clonotype was recovered from a man in his forties or fifties with urothelial cancer. The J gene is TRBJ2-1, the V gene TRBV4-2; 11 bases align to TRBD2. CDR3 bases: TGTGCCAGCAGCCAGGTAACTAGCGGGAGAGGCAATGAGCAGTTCTTC. As protein: CASSQVTSGRGNEQFF.